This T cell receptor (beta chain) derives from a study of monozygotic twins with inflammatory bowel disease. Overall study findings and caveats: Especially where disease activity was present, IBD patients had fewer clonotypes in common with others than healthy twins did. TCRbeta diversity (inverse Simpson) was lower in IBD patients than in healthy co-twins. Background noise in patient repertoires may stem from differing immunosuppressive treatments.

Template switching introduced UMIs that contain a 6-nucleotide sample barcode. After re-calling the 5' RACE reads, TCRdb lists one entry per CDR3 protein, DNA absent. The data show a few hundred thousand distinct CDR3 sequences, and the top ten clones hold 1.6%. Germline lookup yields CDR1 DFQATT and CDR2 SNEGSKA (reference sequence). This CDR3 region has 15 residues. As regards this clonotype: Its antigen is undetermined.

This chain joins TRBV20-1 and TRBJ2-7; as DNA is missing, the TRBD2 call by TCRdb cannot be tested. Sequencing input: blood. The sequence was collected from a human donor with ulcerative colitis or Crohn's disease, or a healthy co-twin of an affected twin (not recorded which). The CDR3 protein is CSASRRTRTIYEQYF.